Listed below are T cell receptor beta chains from one sample, sequenced in a study of STAT5B mutations in CD4+ large granular lymphocyte leukemia. TCRdb's copy holds only in-frame clones and misses some; the assay was immunoSEQ multiplex PCR. This sample has about 31,000 clones; just under 75% occur once, and the top ten carry about 0.95%. The sample was CD4+ T cells from blood buffy coats. These receptors came from a human donor in good health. CDR3s include the opening cysteine and the closing phenylalanine or tryptophan. A D gene is named only where the DNA matches it firmly. Size tells how often a clone was seen (once, few, many) or the class of an expanded clone, and some rows leave it out.

D gene	V gene	J gene	clone size	CDR3 protein	CDR3 DNA
NA	TRBV10-1	TRBJ1-1	NA	CASSESGSWTEAFF	TGCGCCAGCAGTGAGTCGGGGAGTTGGACTGAAGCTTTCTTT
NA	TRBV19	TRBJ1-1	NA	CASTPRRGGEAFF	TGTGCCAGTACCCCCCGGAGGGGAGGTGAAGCTTTCTTT
TRBD2	TRBV11-2	TRBJ2-5	NA	CASSLAGGVETQYF	TGTGCCAGCAGCTTAGCCGGGGGGGTAGAGACCCAGTACTTC
TRBD2	TRBV5-1	TRBJ2-2	NA	CASSLDTSGVTGELFF	TGCGCCAGCAGCTTGGATACTAGCGGGGTTACCGGGGAGCTGTTTTTT
NA	TRBV5-5	TRBJ1-5	NA	CASSSQLNQPQHF	TGTGCCAGCAGCTCCCAGCTTAATCAGCCCCAGCATTTT
TRBD2	TRBV7-9	TRBJ2-3	NA	CASSLLAGSTDTQYF	TGTGCCAGCAGCTTGCTAGCGGGAAGCACAGATACGCAGTATTTT
NA	TRBV19	TRBJ1-1	few	CASSMTETEAFF	TGTGCCAGTAGTATGACAGAAACTGAAGCTTTCTTT
NA	TRBV6-5	TRBJ2-5	once	CATYNQETQYF	TGTGCCACCTACAACCAAGAGACCCAGTACTTC
TRBD1	TRBV5-4	TRBJ1-4	NA	CASSRGQGGEKLFF	TGTGCCAGCAGCCGCGGACAGGGGGGAGAAAAACTGTTTTTT
NA	TRBV5-1	TRBJ1-5	NA	CASSLVPGSNQPQHF	TGCGCCAGCAGCTTGGTTCCAGGTTCCAATCAGCCCCAGCATTTT
TRBD2	TRBV10-1	TRBJ2-3	once	CASSEWRGGIGASTDTQYF	TGCGCCAGCAGTGAATGGCGGGGGGGCATCGGAGCTAGCACAGATACGCAGTATTTT
TRBD1	TRBV29-1	TRBJ2-1	NA	CSVVANLDRGLYNEQFF	TGCAGCGTTGTGGCCAACCTCGACAGGGGGCTCTACAATGAGCAGTTCTTC
NA	TRBV2	TRBJ2-3	NA	CASSVGPWRGTDTQYF	TGTGCCAGCAGTGTGGGCCCCTGGAGGGGCACAGATACGCAGTATTTT
NA	TRBV7-9	TRBJ2-1	NA	CASSSSGPYNEQFF	TGTGCCAGCAGCTCCTCGGGACCTTACAATGAGCAGTTCTTC
NA	TRBV7-6	TRBJ1-1	once	CASSLGSTEAFF	TGTGCCAGCAGCTTAGGGTCGACTGAAGCTTTCTTT
NA	TRBV7-2	TRBJ1-4	NA	CASSPQGPANEKLFF	TGTGCCAGCAGCCCCCAGGGCCCGGCTAATGAAAAACTGTTTTTT
NA	TRBV28	TRBJ1-6	NA	CASSLKVPYNSPLHF	TGTGCCAGCAGCCTCAAGGTCCCCTATAATTCACCCCTCCACTTT
NA	TRBV5-6	TRBJ2-3	NA	CASSKTGPGDTQYF	TGTGCCAGCAGCAAAACTGGCCCGGGGGATACGCAGTATTTT
NA	TRBV19	TRBJ1-3	NA	CASSPGASGNTIYF	TGTGCCAGTAGCCCGGGGGCCTCTGGAAACACCATATATTTT
NA	TRBV14	TRBJ1-2	NA	CASSQVRGPGYGYTF	TGTGCCAGCAGCCAAGTCCGGGGGCCTGGCTATGGCTACACCTTC
TRBD1	TRBV10-2	TRBJ1-4	few	CASGRTGRSEKLFF	TGCGCCAGCGGCAGGACAGGGAGAAGTGAAAAACTGTTTTTT
TRBD1	TRBV7-6	TRBJ2-7	NA	CASSLGGQYEQYF	TGTGCCAGCAGCTTAGGGGGACAGTACGAGCAGTACTTC
NA	TRBV29-1	TRBJ2-3	NA	CSVAGERGTDTQYF	TGCAGCGTTGCAGGGGAGCGGGGCACAGATACGCAGTATTTT
TRBD1	TRBV4-1	TRBJ1-3	NA	CASSPGQGAISGNTIYF	TGCGCCAGCAGCCCTGGGCAGGGGGCTATCTCTGGAAACACCATATATTTT
NA	TRBV19	TRBJ2-5	NA	CASSIGSRGSQETQYF	TGTGCCAGTAGTATAGGATCGCGGGGTAGTCAAGAGACCCAGTACTTC
TRBD2	TRBV29-1	TRBJ2-3	NA	CSVPGTSGITDTQYF	TGCAGCGTACCCGGGACTAGCGGGATCACAGATACGCAGTATTTT
TRBD2	TRBV30	TRBJ2-2	NA	CAWSDGLAGDLLGSTGELFF	TGTGCCTGGAGTGACGGACTAGCGGGAGATTTATTGGGGAGCACCGGGGAGCTGTTTTTT
TRBD1	TRBV7-2	TRBJ1-5	NA	CASSLGGTALNQPQHF	TGTGCCAGCAGCTTAGGCGGGACAGCTCTCAATCAGCCCCAGCATTTT
NA	TRBV15	TRBJ2-3	NA	CATSRDEAGFTDTQYF	TGTGCCACCAGCAGAGATGAGGCGGGTTTCACAGATACGCAGTATTTT
TRBD2	TRBV30	TRBJ2-7	NA	CAWSRSGSSYEQYF	TGTGCCTGGAGTAGAAGCGGGAGCTCCTACGAGCAGTACTTC
TRBD1	TRBV2	TRBJ1-2	NA	CASRLNRGGNYGYTF	TGTGCCAGCAGATTAAACAGGGGAGGTAACTATGGCTACACCTTC
TRBD2	TRBV27	TRBJ2-2	NA	CASRLLAGNTGELFF	TGTGCCAGCAGGCTTCTAGCGGGAAACACCGGGGAGCTGTTTTTT